This T cell receptor (beta chain) is drawn from a study of OX40 agonist ivuxolimab in advanced cancers. Overall study context: The group had a mean age of around 64 years, ranged from roughly 20 to 79, and was approximately 81% male. Study findings and constraints: At 0.1 to 3.0 mg/kg, clonal expansion of CD4+ and CD8+ blood T cells had occurred by week 6. Nonresponders, in some cases, also had low normalized T-cell clonal expansion. Partial responders at 0.1-3.0 mg/kg had among the lowest clonal expansion.

Measured with immunoSEQ multiplex PCR; TCRdb has only the in-frame clones, and not every one. The data contain around 79,000 clones, roughly nine tenths of them singletons. A remark on this clone: Its antigen is as yet unknown.

Germline CDR1 and CDR2: SGHDN and FVKESK. The CDR3 covers 13 residues. Trimming took off 4 bases at V and 8 bases at J, with 14 bases between the two ends. This chain connects TRBV14 to TRBJ1-2; D gene ambiguous. Sample: CD4+ or CD8+ T cells sorted from blood, taken in a trial of the OX40 agonist ivuxolimab. The sequence derives from an adult with an advanced solid tumor such as melanoma, head and neck, liver or kidney cancer. The CDR3 bases are TGTGCCAGCAGCCTCGCCCAAACGGGAGGCTACACCTTC. It codes for CASSLAQTGGYTF.